Presented here are 28 T cell receptor beta chains from one specimen sequenced in a study of blood T cells in healthy people across ages (dated by TCRdb to between 2014 and 2016). The library was made by 5' RACE. Sequencing was performed on an Illumina HiSeq 2500. A second PCR of roughly 7 to 12 cycles was performed with a sample-barcoded 5' primer and a J-beta primer mix. TCRdb passed the public sequencing reads through fastp at Q25 and MiXCR, retaining productive beta sequences. Entries that share a CDR3 protein sequence are merged under the most common genes and DNA. The sample data list some 1.7 million distinct CDR3 sequences, and 28% of these were observed just once. Clones ranked in the top ten supply over 7% of the sample. The sample consisted of blood. Every receptor here comes from a woman in her twenties or thirties in good health.

To note about this clonotype: Just one base apart from a much larger clone, this may be a read error. The CDR3 nucleotides read TGTGCCAGCAGCGTAGGTCCTAGCGGGGAAGAGGCCCAGTACTTC. Translating gives CASSVGPSGEEAQYF. This chain uses TRBV9 with TRBJ2-5; 9 bases are shared with TRBD2. Looked up from germline, CDR1 is SGDLS and CDR2 is YYNGEE. The CDR3 sequence is 15 residues long.

This clonotype has more than one count but fewer than ten. The V and J genes are TRBV14 and TRBJ1-2; TRBD1 is a possible D gene (6 bases). The CDR3 length is 15 residues. V was pared by 0 bases and J by 5 bases, with 13 bases between. Germline CDR1 SGHDN, CDR2 FVKESK. The CDR3 region has the DNA TGTGCCAGCAGCCAAGATCCGACAGGACAATATGGCTACACCTTC. Protein product: CASSQDPTGQYGYTF.

About this clonotype itself: A read error may explain this, as a much larger clone is one base away. The chain recombines TRBV28 with TRBJ2-7; perhaps D is TRBD1 or TRBD2 (5 bases each). This CDR3 comprises 15 residues. Germline V gene lookup returns CDR1 MDHEN and CDR2 SYDVKM. This CDR3 is CASSSEGDGLYEHYF. For the CDR3, the DNA is TGTGCCAGCAGTTCAGAAGGGGACGGTCTCTACGAGCACTACTTC.

Many counts were recorded for this clonotype. The gene calls are TRBV9 and TRBJ2-1; 7 nucleotides align to TRBD2. The junction had 9 bases not matched to a gene; V was cut back by 5 bases and J by 7 bases. In germline, CDR1 is SGDLS, CDR2 YYNGEE. The CDR3 runs 14 residues. The CDR3 coding sequence is TGTGCCAGCAGAGCGGGGCTGAATAGGAATGAGCAGTTCTTC. Translated, it gives CASRAGLNRNEQFF.

This chain uses TRBV6-2 or TRBV6-3 with TRBJ2-7, with 10 bases identical to TRBD2. Germline V gives CDR1 MNHEY, CDR2 SVGEGT. There are 18 residues in the CDR3. The junction had 16 bases not matched to a gene; V was cut back by 5 bases and J by 3 bases. The CDR3 loop is CASSPGLARDLLGYEQYF. The CDR3 nucleotides read TGTGCCAGCAGTCCGGGACTAGCGAGGGATCTATTGGGCTACGAGCAGTACTTC.

In this sample, this clonotype turned up many times. V is TRBV20-1 and J is TRBJ2-7, with a weak D call TRBD2 (6 bases). Germline CDR1 and CDR2: DFQATT and SNEGSKA (reference sequence). V lost 4 bases and J 2 bases, leaving 15 bases between the germline ends. This CDR3 has 14 residues. This CDR3 reads CSATDLRGTYEQYF. CDR3 nucleotides: TGCAGTGCTACGGACCTCCGGGGGACCTACGAGCAGTACTTC.

This clonotype was picked up many times. This chain joins TRBV30 and TRBJ1-2; D is unclear. CDR3 size: 12 residues. Trimming shortened V by 0 bases and J by 4 bases, and 6 bases separated the two germline ends. CDR1 GTSNPN and CDR2 SVGIG come from the germline V gene (reference sequence). The CDR3 DNA reads as TGTGCCTGGAGTGTACGAGCCTATGGCTACACCTTC. It yields the protein CAWSVRAYGYTF.

The rearrangement uses TRBV6-6 and TRBJ1-1; D is possibly TRBD1 (5 bases). From germline, CDR1 is MNHNY and CDR2 SVGAGI (reference sequence). V shed 2 bases and J shed 4 bases, with 14 bases lying between them. The length of the CDR3 is 15 residues. This chain's CDR3 is CASSYGGDRGTEAFF. CDR3 sequence (DNA): TGTGCCAGCAGTTACGGAGGGGATCGGGGCACTGAAGCTTTCTTT.

Only a few counts were recorded for this clonotype. V gene TRBV30 combines with J gene TRBJ2-1; 7 bases are a match to TRBD2. V dropped 4 bases and J dropped 9; count of bases not matched to a gene: 12. Germline V gene lookup returns CDR1 GTSNPN and CDR2 SVGIG (reference sequence). The CDR3 runs to 14 residues. CDR3 nucleotide sequence: TGTGCCTGGACAGGACTAGAGGTGATGAGTGAGCAGTTCTTC. Translated: CAWTGLEVMSEQFF.

The gene calls are TRBV29-1 and TRBJ1-1; D unresolved. This CDR3 is 13 amino acids long. V lost 6 bases and J 6 bases, leaving 17 bases between the germline ends. Germline assignment: CDR1 SQVTM and CDR2 ANQGSEA. The DNA for the CDR3 is TGCAGCGTCCTGAGGCAGTACTCCCCTGAAGCTTTCTTT. Amino acids: CSVLRQYSPEAFF.

The chain links TRBV7-8 to TRBJ2-5; TRBD2 aligns across 7 bases. Germline V gives CDR1 SGHVS, CDR2 FQNEAQ. The CDR3 spans 17 residues. The junction had 16 bases not matched to a gene; V was cut back by 5 bases and J by 4 bases. This CDR3 is CASSLYSGPDSRETQYF. CDR3 in DNA: TGTGCCAGCAGCCTCTATAGCGGGCCGGATAGCCGAGAGACCCAGTACTTC.

This clonotype was picked up a small number of times. Mismatch with germline at one junction end may stem from a read error. This rearrangement joins TRBV12-3 or TRBV12-4 to TRBJ2-7, with TRBD2 identical over 8 bases. CDR3 length: 15 residues. CDR3 region: CSALPSGGPSYEQYF. DNA of the CDR3: TGCAGTGCACTCCCGAGCGGGGGTCCATCCTACGAGCAGTACTTC.

This clonotype has a handful of counts. The V call is TRBV7-2, the J call TRBJ2-1, with D unresolved. The CDR3 covers 15 residues. Germline loops: CDR1 SGHTA, CDR2 FQGNSA. Deletions cut 3 bases from V and 7 bases from J, with 16 bases between. CDR3 in amino acids: CASSLSRSPRNEQFF. CDR3 DNA: TGTGCCAGCAGCTTGTCACGGAGCCCCCGGAATGAGCAGTTCTTC.

A few counts support this clonotype. This chain uses TRBV4-3 with TRBJ1-1; unclear D gene. This CDR3 has 17 residues. Germline CDR1 reads LGHNA; CDR2 reads YSLEER. The ends were cut back, 0 bases at V and 0 bases at J, with 14 bases in the middle. CDR3 nucleotide sequence: TGCGCCAGCAGCCAAGAACCATGGCAGTACATGAACACTGAAGCTTTCTTT. Translation gives CASSQEPWQYMNTEAFF.

Here the CDR3 reads CSARRDLGQGYEQYF. CDR3 nucleotides: TGCAGTGCTAGACGCGACCTGGGACAGGGATACGAGCAGTACTTC. The gene calls are TRBV20-1 and TRBJ2-7; 9 bases fit TRBD1. Germline V CDR1 and CDR2: DFQATT, SNEGSKA (reference sequence). Losses at the gene ends were 2 bases for V and 4 bases for J; bases not matched to a gene: 9. CDR3 length: 15 residues.

The chain couples TRBV14 to TRBJ1-4, with unresolved D. The CDR3 contains 13 residues. The ends were cut back, 3 bases at V and 3 bases at J, with 5 bases in the middle. Germline lookup yields CDR1 SGHDN and CDR2 FVKESK. The chain's CDR3 is CASSHFPNEKLFF. The CDR3 DNA reads as TGTGCCAGCAGCCATTTCCCTAATGAAAAACTGTTTTTT.

With regard to this clonotype: It may be a read error: a sequence one base away is much more abundant. The chain is built from TRBV5-1 and TRBJ2-1; 7 bases match TRBD2. The CDR3 is 14 residues long. J was trimmed by 6 bases and V by 6 bases; bases with no gene match: 9. Germline V gene lookup returns CDR1 SGHRS and CDR2 YFSETQ. The CDR3: CASMMGTMGNEQFF. The CDR3 DNA reads as TGCGCCAGCATGATGGGGACTATGGGCAATGAGCAGTTCTTC.

This clonotype was recorded a few times. The CDR3 is CASSLALAANYGYTF. The CDR3 bases are TGCGCCAGCAGCTTGGCTTTGGCAGCTAACTATGGCTACACCTTC. The chain combines TRBV5-1 with TRBJ1-2; D gene ambiguous. Trimming removed 0 bases from V and 0 bases from J, with 9 bases in between. This CDR3 contains 15 residues. Germline CDR1 and CDR2: SGHRS and YFSETQ.

This clonotype appeared a few times. The chain joins TRBV4-1 to TRBJ2-1; TRBD1 might be the D (6 bases). CDR1 MGHRA and CDR2 YSYEKL come from the germline V gene. The V and J ends lost 1 base and 10 bases respectively, with 17 bases between them. The CDR3 contains 15 residues. The DNA of the CDR3 is TGCGCCAGCAGCCAAGGCGAGGGACACTCATTGGAGCAGTTCTTC. Its protein product is CASSQGEGHSLEQFF.

The gene calls are TRBV4-1 and TRBJ2-1, with D tentatively TRBD1 (5 bases). The CDR3 is 12 residues long. Germline CDR1 is MGHRA and CDR2 is YSYEKL. Between the trimmed V and J ends, which lost 1 base and 15 bases, there was a span of 13 bases. CDR3 in amino acids: CASSQGLGHLFF. CDR3 nucleotide sequence: TGCGCCAGCAGCCAAGGATTAGGACATCTGTTCTTC.

This clonotype showed up many times. This chain connects TRBV27 to TRBJ2-1; 7 nucleotides match TRBD1. CDR1 and CDR2 from the germline V gene are MNHEY and SMNVEV (reference sequence). Trimming at V came to 3 bases and at J to 13 bases, leaving 12 bases not matched to a gene. CDR3 length: 14 residues. As DNA, the CDR3 is TGTGCCAGCAGTTTTGTGGGTCAGGGGGTGCGTCAGTTCTTC. It yields the protein CASSFVGQGVRQFF.

V gene TRBV18 combines with J gene TRBJ2-2, with 7 bases fitting TRBD1. The length of the CDR3 is 13 residues. Trimming removed 8 bases from V and 7 bases from J; junction bases left unmatched: 7. In germline, CDR1 is KGHSH, CDR2 LQKENI. Here the CDR3 reads CASTPDRDGELFF. Written as DNA, the CDR3 is TGTGCCAGCACCCCTGACAGGGACGGGGAGCTGTTTTTT.

J is TRBJ2-7 and V is TRBV18; tentatively, D is TRBD1 or TRBD2 (5 bases each). Germline CDR1 and CDR2: KGHSH and LQKENI. V was trimmed by 4 bases and J by 5 bases, leaving 15 bases between them. The CDR3 has 14 amino acids. CDR3 region: CASSQTGPWNEQYF. The CDR3 DNA reads TGTGCCAGCTCACAAACGGGACCCTGGAACGAGCAGTACTTC.

This clonotype was seen repeatedly, ten times or more. The chain uses TRBV20-1 and TRBJ2-7, with D tentatively TRBD1 (5 bases). Trimming cost V 5 bases and J 4 bases, with 15 bases left between them. The germline gives CDR1 DFQATT, CDR2 SNEGSKA (reference sequence). This CDR3 contains 13 residues. The CDR3 coding sequence is TGCAGTGCTTCCCAGGGTTTTCGGTACGAGCAGTACTTC. Translating it yields CSASQGFRYEQYF.

CDR3 region: CAISELAVPYEQYF. The CDR3 nucleotides are TGTGCCATCAGTGAGCTAGCGGTACCCTACGAGCAGTACTTC. V usage is TRBV10-3 and J usage is TRBJ2-7, with 7 bases matching TRBD2. V lost 2 bases to trimming and J lost 2 bases; unmatched junction nucleotides: 3. Per the germline V gene, CDR1 is ENHRY and CDR2 is SYGVKD. This CDR3 has 14 residues.

This clonotype was picked up many times. J is TRBJ2-1 and V is TRBV5-1; no clear D. Looked up from germline, CDR1 is SGHRS and CDR2 is YFSETQ. V gave up 1 base and J gave up 3 bases, with 11 bases separating them. The CDR3 has 15 residues. CDR3 in amino acids: CASSLRPILYNEQFF. The CDR3 region has the DNA TGCGCCAGCAGCTTGAGACCGATACTCTACAATGAGCAGTTCTTC.

This clonotype appeared many times. J is TRBJ1-2 and V is TRBV6-5, with TRBD1 as a possible D gene (5 bases). The germline V gene encodes CDR1 MNHEY and CDR2 SVGAGI. The CDR3 covers 14 residues. The V end lost 3 bases, the J end lost 4 bases, and 12 bases lay between the germline ends. As DNA, the CDR3 is TGTGCCAGCAGTTATGGGACCGGGAGCTATGGCTACACCTTC. Translated, it gives CASSYGTGSYGYTF.

A note on this clonotype: It is unclear where the CDR3 begins or ends on the DNA, so no DNA is shown, and the CDR3 is as TCRdb lists it. The V call is TRBV6-2 or TRBV6-3, the J call TRBJ2-6; the DNA was not used to check the table's D call, TRBD1. The CDR3 length equals 18 residues, ends included. CDR1 and CDR2 from the germline V gene are MNHEY and SVGEGT. This chain's CDR3 is CASGGFGDGSSGANVPTF.